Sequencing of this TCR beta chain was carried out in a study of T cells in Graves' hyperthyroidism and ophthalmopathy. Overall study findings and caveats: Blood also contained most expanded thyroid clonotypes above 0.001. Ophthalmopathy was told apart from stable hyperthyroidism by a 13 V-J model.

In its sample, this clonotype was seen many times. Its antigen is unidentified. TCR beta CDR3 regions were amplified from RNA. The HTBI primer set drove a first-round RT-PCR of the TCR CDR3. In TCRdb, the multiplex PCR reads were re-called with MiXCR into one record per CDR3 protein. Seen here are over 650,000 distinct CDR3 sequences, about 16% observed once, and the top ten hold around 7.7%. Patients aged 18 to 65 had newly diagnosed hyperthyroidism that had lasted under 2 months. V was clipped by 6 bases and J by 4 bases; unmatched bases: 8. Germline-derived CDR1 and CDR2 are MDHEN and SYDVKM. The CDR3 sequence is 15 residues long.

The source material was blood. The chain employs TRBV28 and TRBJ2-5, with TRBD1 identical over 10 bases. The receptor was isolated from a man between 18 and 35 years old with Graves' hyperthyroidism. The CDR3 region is CASSSGTGEGETQYF. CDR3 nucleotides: TGTGCCAGCAGCTCCGGGACAGGGGAAGGAGAGACCCAGTACTTC.